This paragraph reports one T cell receptor (beta chain). Antigen: not known. This specimen comes from a study of CD8 T cells in Susac syndrome. Sequencing of TCR beta was performed on blood CD8+ and CD4+ T cells. Negative isolation yielded the CD8+ and CD4+ T cells, while FACS enriched the TEMRA cells. Study-level points and caveats: The TCR sequencing and HLA analysis in the study involved a relatively small number of individuals, as the study acknowledged.

An input of roughly 0.5 to 1 ug of RNA was subjected to reverse transcription using random hexamers. The method of amplification for TCR beta CDR3 was immunoSEQ multiplex PCR, covering 54 Vbeta and 13 Jbeta. TCRdb fed the immunoSEQ multiplex PCR reads into MiXCR, producing one record per CDR3 protein. This sample has around 300,000 distinct CDR3 sequences, with roughly 85% found just once. The V gene lost 5 bases and the J gene lost 3 bases, with 17 bases spanning the gap. Germline loops: CDR1 SEHNR, CDR2 FQNEAQ (reference sequence). This CDR3 is built from 15 residues. The clonotype was recovered from a human donor with multiple sclerosis. Source material: CD8+ T cells from PBMCs. The V gene is TRBV7-9, the J gene TRBJ2-7; D may be TRBD2 (6 bases). The CDR3 DNA reads as TGTGCCAGCAGCGCCTGGGACTCACCCGGCTACGAGCAGTACTTC. Translated, it gives CASSAWDSPGYEQYF.